This T cell receptor (beta chain) is from a study of T cells in Graves' hyperthyroidism and ophthalmopathy. RNA transcripts provided the source from which TCR beta CDR3 regions were amplified. HTBI primers were used for first-round RT-PCR of the TCR CDR3. Via MiXCR, TCRdb re-called the multiplex PCR reads, giving one row per CDR3 protein. This table has hundreds of thousands of distinct CDR3 sequences, approximately 18% appearing once. This CDR3 comprises 13 residues. Trimming removed 4 bases from V and 8 bases from J, with 15 bases in between. In germline, CDR1 is SGHRS, CDR2 YFSETQ. The sample holds many counts of this clonotype.

This chain uses TRBV5-1 with TRBJ1-2, with D possibly matching TRBD1 (5 bases). The sequenced sample consisted of blood. The sequence came from a woman between 45 and 65 years old with Graves' hyperthyroidism that later progressed to Graves' ophthalmopathy. CDR3 protein: CASSRSRDGGYTF. CDR3 sequence (DNA): TGCGCCAGCAGCCGAAGCAGGGATGGAGGCTACACCTTC.